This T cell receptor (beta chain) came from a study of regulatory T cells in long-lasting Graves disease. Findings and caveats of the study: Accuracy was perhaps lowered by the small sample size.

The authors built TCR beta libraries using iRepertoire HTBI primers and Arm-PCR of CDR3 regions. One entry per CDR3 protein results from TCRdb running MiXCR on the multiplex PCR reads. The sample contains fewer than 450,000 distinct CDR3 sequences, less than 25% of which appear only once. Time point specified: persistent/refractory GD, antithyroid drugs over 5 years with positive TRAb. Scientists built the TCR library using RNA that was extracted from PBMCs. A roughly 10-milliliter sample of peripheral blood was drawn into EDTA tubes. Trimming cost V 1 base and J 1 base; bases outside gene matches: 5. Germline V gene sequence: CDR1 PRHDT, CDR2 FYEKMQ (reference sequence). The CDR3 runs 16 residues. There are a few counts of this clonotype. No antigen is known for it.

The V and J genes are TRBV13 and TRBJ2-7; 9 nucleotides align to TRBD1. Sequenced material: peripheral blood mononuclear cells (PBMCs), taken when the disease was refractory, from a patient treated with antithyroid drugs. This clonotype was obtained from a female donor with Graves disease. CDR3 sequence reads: CASSLAGTGYSYEQYF. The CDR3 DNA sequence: TGTGCCAGCAGCTTAGCCGGGACAGGGTATTCCTACGAGCAGTACTTC. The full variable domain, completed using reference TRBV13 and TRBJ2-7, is AAGVIQSPRHLIKEKRETATLKCYPIPRHDTVYWYQQGPGQDPQFLISFYEKMQSDKGSIPDRFSAQQFSDYHSELNMSSLELGDSALYFCASSLAGTGYSYEQYFGPGTRLTVT.